A single sample is the source of the 11 T cell receptor beta chains below, sequenced in a study of shared clonotypes between healthy human individuals. Generated by immunoSEQ multiplex PCR, the TCRdb table keeps only in-frame clones and is missing some. This table has approximately 470,000 clones, approximately 81% appearing once. The sample taken for sequencing was PBMCs. These receptors were obtained from a woman in her thirties or forties in good health. Some clones in this sample may be carry-over from other donors' samples.

The chain uses TRBV28 and TRBJ2-2; 9 bases are shared with TRBD1. Germline CDR1 is MDHEN and CDR2 is SYDVKM. This CDR3 is built from 14 residues. The J segment lost 4 bases and the V segment lost 10 bases, leaving 7 bases of the junction unmatched. Here the CDR3 DNA reads TGTGCCACCCCGGGACAGGGTCGCACCGGGGAGCTGTTTTTT. It is translated as CATPGQGRTGELFF.

The chain has TRBV7-3 and TRBJ2-3, with D perhaps TRBD1 or TRBD2 (5 bases each). This CDR3 has 12 amino acids. Trimming shortened V by 5 bases and J by 7 bases, and 10 bases separated the two germline ends. Germline CDR1 and CDR2: SGHTA and FQGTGA. The CDR3 region has the DNA TGTGCCAGCAGCCCCGGGACCCATACGCAGTATTTT. Translation gives CASSPGTHTQYF.

The chain combines TRBV10-2 with TRBJ2-7; 9 bases match TRBD2. Germline V CDR1 and CDR2: WSHSY, SAAADI. This CDR3 is built from 13 residues. With V trimmed by 8 bases and J by 6 bases, 8 bases remained unmatched. CDR3 region: CASLLAGDGEQYF. The CDR3 nucleotides read TGCGCCAGCCTGTTAGCGGGAGACGGCGAGCAGTACTTC.

Concerning this clone itself: This likely traces to a read error, being one base from a far larger clone. The CDR3 DNA reads TGTGCCAGCATCTTCGGAGTAGGGTACGAGCAGTACTTC. Residues: CASIFGVGYEQYF. The chain carries TRBV7-9 and TRBJ2-7; D is ambiguous. The V end was cut by 7 bases, the J end by 4 bases, with 14 bases between. The CDR3 is 13 amino acids. Germline V gene lookup returns CDR1 SEHNR and CDR2 FQNEAQ (reference sequence).

This clone has only one observation. The rearrangement uses TRBV11-1 and TRBJ2-2; 8 bases fit TRBD2. J was trimmed by 6 bases and V by 6 bases; bases with no gene match: 12. CDR1 SGHAT and CDR2 FQDESV come from the germline V gene (reference sequence). The CDR3 runs to 16 residues. Written as DNA, the CDR3 is TGTGCCAGCAGGATTAACCGGGAGGGGGGCGCCGGGGAGCTGTTTTTT. Translated, it gives CASRINREGGAGELFF.

Comments on this clone: A far larger clone is off by one base, so a read error is likely. The chain combines TRBV7-3 with TRBJ2-7, with D perhaps matching TRBD1 (6 bases). Trimming left V 2 bases short and J 7 bases short, with 15 bases between. Per germline, CDR1 SGHTA and CDR2 FQGTGA. CDR3 length: 14 amino acids. CDR3 nucleotide sequence: TGTGCCAGCAGCTTAGGGACACCACATACGGAGCAGTACTTC. Protein: CASSLGTPHTEQYF. The whole variable domain, remainder taken from reference TRBV7-3 and TRBJ2-7, is GAGVSQTPSNKVTEKGKYVELRCDPISGHTALYWYRQSLGQGPEFLIYFQGTGAADDSGLPNDRFFAVRPEGSVSTLKIQRTERGDSAVYLCASSLGTPHTEQYFGPGTRLTVT.

V usage is TRBV5-7 and J usage is TRBJ1-2; D gene uncertain. TRBV5-7 qualifies as an ORF whose function is uncertain. This CDR3 region has 14 residues. Trimming removed 0 bases from V and 4 bases from J, with 10 bases in between. This chain's CDR3 is CASSLAMDGYGYTF. The CDR3 nucleotides are TGTGCCAGCAGCTTGGCCATGGACGGCTATGGCTACACCTTC.

The V gene is TRBV30, the J gene TRBJ2-5, with 12 bases fitting TRBD1. Germline V CDR1 and CDR2: GTSNPN, SVGIG (reference sequence). The V gene end was trimmed by 3 bases and the J gene end by 4 bases; junction bases not matched to a gene: 9. This CDR3 is built from 16 residues. The CDR3 region is CAWSAFGTGGPETQYF. The CDR3 nucleotides are TGTGCCTGGAGCGCCTTCGGGACAGGGGGCCCAGAGACCCAGTACTTC.

A word on this clone: This likely traces to a read error, being one base from a far larger clone. The conserved phenylalanine or tryptophan normally closing the CDR3 is absent here, so this likely arose from a read error. This rearrangement joins TRBV27 to TRBJ1-3; D not resolved. Trimming removed 6 bases from V and 0 bases from J, with 6 bases in between. This CDR3 region has 13 residues. In germline, CDR1 is MNHEY, CDR2 SMNVEV (reference sequence). The CDR3 loop is CASRGNSGNTIYL. CDR3 sequence (DNA): TGTGCCAGCAGGGGGAACTCTGGAAACACCATATATCTT.

J is TRBJ2-7 and V is TRBV28; D gene uncertain. V was pared by 3 bases and J by 2 bases, with 8 bases between. The CDR3 length is 13 residues. Germline-derived CDR1 and CDR2 are MDHEN and SYDVKM. CDR3 DNA: TGTGCCAGCAGTTTTTCCAGGACCTACGAGCAGTACTTC. Translating gives CASSFSRTYEQYF.

Concerning this clone: One junction end does not reproduce the germline sequence, and a read error may be involved. At the DNA level, this CDR3 is encoded by other sequences in the same sample as well. V gene TRBV29-1 combines with J gene TRBJ1-1, with TRBD1 as a possible D gene (5 bases). Germline CDR1 is SQVTM and CDR2 is ANQGSEA. The CDR3 loop spans 12 amino acids. CDR3 sequence reads: CSVGDGLAEAFF. For the CDR3, the DNA is TGTAGCGTCGGGGACGGCCTTGCTGAAGCTTTCTTT.